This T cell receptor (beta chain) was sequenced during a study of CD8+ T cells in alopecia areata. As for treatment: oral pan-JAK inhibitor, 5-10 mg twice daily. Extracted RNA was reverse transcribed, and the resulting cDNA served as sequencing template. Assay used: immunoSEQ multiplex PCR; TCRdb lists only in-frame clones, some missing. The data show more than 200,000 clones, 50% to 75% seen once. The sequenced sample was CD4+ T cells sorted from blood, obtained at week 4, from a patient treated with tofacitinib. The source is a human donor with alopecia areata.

CDR3 coding DNA: TGTGCCAGCAGCAAGGGGACTCTCTATGGCTACACCTTC. This sequence encodes CASSKGTLYGYTF. The chain links TRBV28 to TRBJ1-2, with D maybe TRBD1 (5 bases). The CDR3 has 13 amino acids. V lost 6 bases, J lost 4 bases, and 12 bases lay in between. From germline, CDR1 is MDHEN and CDR2 SYDVKM.